The T cell receptor beta chain under discussion was sequenced for a study of vaccination effects on CD4 cells after COVID-19. Whole-study results and caveats: Convalescent patients were scarce, and early post-infection timepoints were absent.

Comment on this clone: Its antigen is unidentified.

This CDR3 contains 15 residues. Trimming took off 5 bases at V and 6 bases at J, with 14 bases between the two ends. CDR1 is LNHDA, CDR2 SQIVND, per germline (reference sequence). Culture lasted 10 days before CD4+ T cell isolation. Participants were given two doses of BNT162b2 or mRNA-1273 vaccine. Assay: immunoSEQ multiplex PCR; the TCRdb copy retains only in-frame clones and omits some. The sample carries fewer than 55,000 clones, roughly 72% recorded once. Sequencing was performed on CD4+ T cells from PBMCs cultured without peptide, taken after COVID-19 vaccination. This sequence joins TRBV19 and TRBJ1-6; possible D gene TRBD1, 5 bases. This clonotype was obtained from a human donor who received a COVID-19 vaccine. The CDR3 DNA follows: TGTGCCAGTAGTTCGGTGGCCGGGGGTAATTCACCCCTCCACTTT. Its protein is CASSSVAGGNSPLHF.